One sample yielded the 27 T cell receptor beta chains listed below, sequenced in a study of shared clonotypes between healthy human individuals. The protocol was immunoSEQ multiplex PCR, while the TCRdb copy is restricted to in-frame clones and leaves out a portion. Of 1 million to 1.2 million clones in the sample, about 72% were seen once. Sequenced: memory CD4+ T cells from PBMCs. Subset reported: CD45RA-negative fraction. The receptors originated from a man younger than 35 in good health. Some clones in this sample may be carry-over from other donors' samples.

The rearrangement links TRBV6-6 to TRBJ1-4; the D gene is possibly TRBD1 (6 bases). Germline CDR1 MNHNY, CDR2 SVGAGI (reference sequence). The CDR3 spans 15 residues. The V and J ends lost 7 bases and 5 bases respectively, with 17 bases between them. The CDR3 DNA reads as TGTGCCAGCAAATGGTCAGGGGCGGAAAATGAAAAACTGTTTTTT. Translation: CASKWSGAENEKLFF.

A note on this clone: Other DNA sequences of this sample code for an identical CDR3. The genes are TRBV5-1 and TRBJ1-4; no clear D gene. V was trimmed by 0 bases and J by 4 bases, leaving 7 bases between them. Germline CDR1 SGHRS, CDR2 YFSETQ. This CDR3 is 14 amino acids long. The CDR3 DNA reads as TGCGCCAGCAGCTTGGGAGGAGGTAATGAAAAACTGTTTTTT. Protein: CASSLGGGNEKLFF.

The chain is built from TRBV4-1 and TRBJ2-4; 15 nucleotides line up with TRBD2. V trimming: 4 bases; J trimming: 2 bases; junction bases outside the gene matches: 9. Per the germline V gene, CDR1 is MGHRA and CDR2 is YSYEKL. CDR3 length: 19 residues. For the CDR3, the DNA is TGCGCCAGCAGCCCGGGACTAGCGGGAGGTTTCGGGTCCAAAAACATTCAGTACTTC. It is translated as CASSPGLAGGFGSKNIQYF.

The chain combines TRBV7-3 with TRBJ2-1; TRBD2 aligns across 7 bases. Germline CDR1 reads SGHTA; CDR2 reads FQGTGA. Unmatched junction bases numbered 11, after V lost 4 bases and J lost 8 bases. The CDR3 has 15 residues. CDR3 in amino acids: CASSSQLATTDEQFF. The CDR3 region has the DNA TGTGCCAGCAGCTCCCAACTAGCGACAACGGATGAGCAGTTCTTC.

In the case of this clone: Other DNA sequences in the sample encode the same CDR3. J is TRBJ2-3 and V is TRBV30; TRBD2 matches 11 bases. Germline V CDR1 and CDR2: GTSNPN, SVGIG (reference sequence). V lost 3 bases and J lost 1; bases outside the gene matches: 0. The CDR3 is 14 amino acids. The CDR3 nucleotides read TGTGCCTGGAGACTAGCGGGAGGCACAGATACGCAGTATTTT. Its translation is CAWRLAGGTDTQYF.

The chain has TRBV5-4 and TRBJ2-3; the D gene is possibly TRBD1 (7 bases). The length of the CDR3 is 17 residues. The germline gives CDR1 SGHNT, CDR2 YYREEE (reference sequence). The V end lost 2 bases, the J end lost 3 bases, and 19 bases lay between the germline ends. CDR3 in DNA: TGTGCCAGCAGCTTTTTGAGGGACTCACAGGGGACAGATACGCAGTATTTT. It yields the protein CASSFLRDSQGTDTQYF.

The chain combines TRBV10-3 with TRBJ2-7; TRBD1 matches at 10 bases. The trim removed 0 bases at V and 4 bases at J, leaving 3 bases unmatched. Germline V gives CDR1 ENHRY, CDR2 SYGVKD. The length of the CDR3 is 15 residues. The CDR3 region is CAISESRQGAYEQYF. The DNA of the CDR3 is TGTGCCATCAGTGAGTCGAGACAGGGGGCTTACGAGCAGTACTTC.

The chain employs TRBV27 and TRBJ2-3; 8 bases line up with TRBD2. Trimming removed 5 bases from V and 4 bases from J; junction bases left unmatched: 5. Germline V lookup: CDR1 MNHEY, CDR2 SMNVEV (reference sequence). The CDR3 sequence is 14 residues long. The CDR3 spells CASSPGTRADTQYF. The CDR3 DNA reads as TGTGCCAGCAGTCCCGGGACTAGGGCAGATACGCAGTATTTT.

The chain recombines TRBV4-1 with TRBJ1-1, with 9 bases matching TRBD1. V dropped 5 bases and J dropped 0; count of bases not matched to a gene: 4. The CDR3 has 15 amino acids. CDR1 and CDR2 from the germline V gene are MGHRA and YSYEKL. CDR3 sequence reads: CASSGTGSMNTEAFF. In DNA, the CDR3 is TGCGCCAGCAGCGGGACAGGGTCTATGAACACTGAAGCTTTCTTT.

In the case of this clone: This specimen includes other DNA sequences encoding the same CDR3. The V call is TRBV11-3, the J call TRBJ2-2, with a possible D match to TRBD1 (5 bases). The CDR3 has 14 amino acids. In germline, CDR1 is SGHNT, CDR2 YENEEA. Between the trimmed V and J ends, which lost 1 base and 7 bases, there was a span of 10 bases. The DNA for the CDR3 is TGTGCCAGCAGCTTAGTAGGGGCTGGCGGGGAGCTGTTTTTT. Amino acid sequence: CASSLVGAGGELFF.

The V gene is TRBV6-6, the J gene TRBJ1-5; no clear D. The CDR3 is made up of 14 amino acids. Per the germline V gene, CDR1 is MNHNY and CDR2 is SVGAGI (reference sequence). V was cut by 3 bases and J by 7 bases, with 13 bases left in between. CDR3 nucleotide sequence: TGTGCCAGCAGTTATGTCGGGGTAGGGCAGCCCCAGCATTTT. Translating gives CASSYVGVGQPQHF.

Only a few counts were recorded for this clone. The chain recombines TRBV28 with TRBJ2-7, with 9 bases identical to TRBD2. Germline CDR1 is MDHEN and CDR2 is SYDVKM. CDR3 size: 13 residues. Unmatched junction bases numbered 4, after V lost 8 bases and J lost 2 bases. The CDR3 region is CASGLAGPYEQYF. The CDR3 region has the DNA TGTGCCAGCGGTCTAGCGGGACCCTACGAGCAGTACTTC.

The chain carries TRBV14 and TRBJ1-2; D unclear. CDR1 is SGHDN, CDR2 FVKESK, per germline. V was shortened by 5 bases and J by 8 bases, with 12 bases between the two germline ends. The CDR3 totals 12 residues. CDR3 coding DNA: TGTGCCAGCAGCTTCCGTCAATACGGCTACACCTTC. This gives the protein CASSFRQYGYTF.

This clone appeared a single time. The chain couples TRBV29-1 to TRBJ2-7; 7 bases match TRBD2. CDR3 size: 12 residues. Germline assignment: CDR1 SQVTM and CDR2 ANQGSEA. Losses at the gene ends were 4 bases for V and 2 bases for J; bases not matched to a gene: 2. The CDR3 spells CSVGLAAYEQYF. CDR3 nucleotides: TGCAGCGTTGGACTAGCAGCCTACGAGCAGTACTTC.

This clone has only one observation. A much more abundant neighbour one base away suggests this may be a read error. The chain recombines TRBV4-1 with TRBJ2-7; the D call may be TRBD1 or TRBD2 (5 bases each). V shed 0 bases and J shed 4 bases, with 22 bases lying between them. The CDR3 has 18 amino acids. CDR1 is MGHRA and CDR2 is YSYEKL in the germline V gene. Here the CDR3 DNA reads TGCGCCAGCAGCCAAGACTATAGACCGGGGCACTCGTGGTACGAGCAGTACTTC. Amino acids: CASSQDYRPGHSWYEQYF.

With regard to this clone: In the same sample, other DNA sequences code for this CDR3. The gene calls are TRBV30 and TRBJ2-7; TRBD1 might be the D (5 bases). The ends were cut back, 0 bases at V and 0 bases at J, with 9 bases in the middle. This CDR3 has 14 residues. CDR1 and CDR2 from the germline V gene are GTSNPN and SVGIG (reference sequence). For the CDR3, the DNA is TGTGCCTGGAGTGTCACAGGTTCCTCCTACGAGCAGTACTTC. Its protein is CAWSVTGSSYEQYF.

The chain uses TRBV7-6 and TRBJ2-2; 8 bases line up with TRBD2. The germline V gene has CDR1 SGHVS and CDR2 FNYEAQ. The CDR3 runs to 16 residues. Trimming took 2 bases from V and 3 from J; bases not matched to a gene: 5. CDR3 region: CASSLRTGGDTGELFF. The CDR3 DNA is TGTGCCAGCAGCTTAAGGACGGGAGGGGACACCGGGGAGCTGTTTTTT.

This sequence joins TRBV5-1 and TRBJ2-7; D not resolved. Germline assignment: CDR1 SGHRS and CDR2 YFSETQ. Deletions cut 2 bases from V and 6 bases from J, with 12 bases between. CDR3 length: 13 residues. The CDR3 bases are TGCGCCAGCAGCTTTGTTTCGGGCTCCGAGCAGTACTTC. Amino acid sequence: CASSFVSGSEQYF.

Only one count was recorded for this clone. V gene TRBV5-4 combines with J gene TRBJ1-3, with a tentative D call TRBD1 (5 bases). The CDR3 consists of 15 residues. Trimming shortened V by 3 bases and J by 2 bases, and 12 bases separated the two germline ends. Germline values: CDR1 SGHNT, CDR2 YYREEE (reference sequence). CDR3 protein: CASSSGGAAGNTIYF. The CDR3 nucleotides are TGTGCCAGCAGCTCCGGAGGGGCGGCTGGAAACACCATATATTTT. Full variable domain (remainder filled in from reference TRBV5-4 and TRBJ1-3): ETGVTQSPTHLIKTRGQQVTLRCSSQSGHNTVSWYQQALGQGPQFIFQYYREEENGRGNFPPRFSGLQFPNYSSELNVNALELDDSALYLCASSSGGAAGNTIYFGEGSWLTVV.

The table lists this clone with a few counts. V gene TRBV27 combines with J gene TRBJ2-3; D unresolved. Germline values: CDR1 MNHEY, CDR2 SMNVEV (reference sequence). The V end lost 0 bases, the J end lost 1 base, and 5 bases lay between the germline ends. The CDR3 totals 14 residues. CDR3 in DNA: TGTGCCAGCAGTTTATCTCTCGGCACAGATACGCAGTATTTT. This codes for CASSLSLGTDTQYF.

This clone was observed a single time. This chain uses TRBV30 with TRBJ1-3, with a possible D match to TRBD1 (5 bases). This CDR3 contains 13 residues. V was pared by 7 bases and J by 0 bases, with 10 bases between. CDR1 is GTSNPN, CDR2 SVGIG, per germline (reference sequence). The CDR3 sequence: CALDMSSGNTIYF. DNA for the CDR3: TGTGCCTTGGACATGAGCTCTGGAAACACCATATATTTT. Full variable domain (missing parts from reference TRBV30 and TRBJ1-3): SQTIHQWPATLVQPVGSPLSLECTVEGTSNPNLYWYRQAAGRGLQLLFYSVGIGQISSEVPQNLSASRPQDRQFILSSKKLLLSDSGFYLCALDMSSGNTIYFGEGSWLTVV.

The rearrangement joins TRBV5-5 to TRBJ2-7, with TRBD2 as a possible D gene (6 bases). Germline lookup yields CDR1 SGHKS and CDR2 YYEKEE (reference sequence). Trimming pared 4 bases from V and 8 bases from J, leaving 19 bases between. The length of the CDR3 is 14 residues. The CDR3: CASSPSGDAAKQYF. In nucleotides, the CDR3 is TGTGCCAGCAGCCCCTCGGGAGATGCGGCTAAGCAGTACTTC.

With respect to this clone: Compared with germline, one end of the junction differs, possibly owing to a read error. J is TRBJ2-3 and V is TRBV2; TRBD2 matches at 9 bases. The germline CDR1 and CDR2 sequences are SNHLY and FYNNEI. CDR3 size: 12 residues. CDR3 protein: CASGTSKDTQYF. The CDR3 nucleotides are TGTGCCAGCGGGACTAGCAAAGATACGCAGTATTTT.

Points on this clone: This same CDR3 is encoded by further DNA sequences in the sample. This chain uses TRBV19 with TRBJ2-3; the D gene is possibly TRBD2 (5 bases). Germline lookup yields CDR1 LNHDA and CDR2 SQIVND (reference sequence). V was clipped by 4 bases and J by 6 bases, with 5 bases between them. The CDR3 is made up of 11 amino acids. This CDR3 is CASSTGDTQYF. The CDR3 DNA sequence: TGTGCCAGTAGTACGGGGGATACGCAGTATTTT.

The CDR3 region is CASSLPGTSWGSSYNEQFF. Here the CDR3 DNA reads TGTGCCAGCAGTCTCCCCGGGACTAGCTGGGGGAGCTCCTACAATGAGCAGTTCTTC. The chain recombines TRBV5-6 with TRBJ2-1, with TRBD2 matching 9 bases. Germline loops: CDR1 SGHDT, CDR2 YYEEEE. Unmatched junction bases numbered 15, after V lost 5 bases and J lost 0 bases. The CDR3 consists of 19 residues.

This clone came up once. V usage is TRBV14 and J usage is TRBJ2-3; no clear D. V lost 1 base and J 6 bases, leaving 11 bases between the germline ends. The germline V gene encodes CDR1 SGHDN and CDR2 FVKESK. The CDR3 covers 14 residues. The CDR3 nucleotides read TGTGCCAGCAGCCAAGGACCCCGCGTGGATACGCAGTATTTT. It is translated as CASSQGPRVDTQYF.

Remarks on this clone: The same CDR3 can be traced to other DNA sequences in this sample. The chain joins TRBV5-1 to TRBJ2-7; D is uncertain. Looked up from germline, CDR1 is SGHRS and CDR2 is YFSETQ. The CDR3 is made up of 13 amino acids. V was clipped by 4 bases and J by 2 bases, with 10 bases between them. As DNA, the CDR3 is TGCGCCAGCAGCCTTAATCTGGCCTACGAGCAGTACTTC. Translating it yields CASSLNLAYEQYF.